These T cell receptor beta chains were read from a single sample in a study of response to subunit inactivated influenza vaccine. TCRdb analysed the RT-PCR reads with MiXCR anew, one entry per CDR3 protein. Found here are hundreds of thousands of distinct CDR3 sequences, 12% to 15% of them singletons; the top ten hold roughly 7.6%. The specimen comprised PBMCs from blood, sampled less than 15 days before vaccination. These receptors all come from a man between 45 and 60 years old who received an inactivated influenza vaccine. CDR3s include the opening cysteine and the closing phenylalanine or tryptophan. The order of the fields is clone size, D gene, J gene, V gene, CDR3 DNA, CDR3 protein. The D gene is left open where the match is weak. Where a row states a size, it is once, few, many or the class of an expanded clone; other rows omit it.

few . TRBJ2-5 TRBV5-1 TGCGCCAGCAGCCCAAGTCCAACTCGGGAGACCCAGTACTTC CASSPSPTRETQYF
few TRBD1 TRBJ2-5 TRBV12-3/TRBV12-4 TGTGCCAGCAGTCGGACAGGGACCCAAGAGACCCAGTACTTC CASSRTGTQETQYF
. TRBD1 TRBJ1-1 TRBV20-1 TGCAGTGCCGACATCCCAGGGGGTTTCACTGAAGCTTTCTTT CSADIPGGFTEAFF
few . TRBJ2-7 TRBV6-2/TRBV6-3 TGTGCCAGCAGCTTCGACAGTGGCCCTTACGAGCAGTACTTC CASSFDSGPYEQYF
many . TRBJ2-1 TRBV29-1 TGCAGCGTTGAAGATCCTAGTGAGCAGTTCTTC CSVEDPSEQFF
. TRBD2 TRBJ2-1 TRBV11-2 TGTGCCAGCAGCTTAGGGGGGACTAGCTCGAGCTCCTACAATGAGCAGTTCTTC CASSLGGTSSSSYNEQFF
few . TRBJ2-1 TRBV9 TGTGCCAGCAGCGTAGCAGTCTACAATGAGCAGTTCTTC CASSVAVYNEQFF
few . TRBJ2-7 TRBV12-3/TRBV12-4 TGTGCCAGCAGTTCAAGTACCGAGCAGTACTTC CASSSSTEQYF
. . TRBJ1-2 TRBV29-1 TGCAGCGTTCGCAGCTCCTATGGCTACACCTTC CSVRSSYGYTF
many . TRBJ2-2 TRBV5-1 TGCGCCAGCAGCCTCTCCGGGACAACGAACACCGGGGAGCTGTTTTTT CASSLSGTTNTGELFF
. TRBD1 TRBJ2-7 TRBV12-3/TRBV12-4 TGTGCCAGCAGTTGGACCGGGACAGGATCCTACGAGCAGTACTTC CASSWTGTGSYEQYF
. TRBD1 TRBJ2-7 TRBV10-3 TGTGCCATCAGTGATTCAATTACCTTCGGGACAGGGGGTAACTACGAGCAGTACTTC CAISDSITFGTGGNYEQYF